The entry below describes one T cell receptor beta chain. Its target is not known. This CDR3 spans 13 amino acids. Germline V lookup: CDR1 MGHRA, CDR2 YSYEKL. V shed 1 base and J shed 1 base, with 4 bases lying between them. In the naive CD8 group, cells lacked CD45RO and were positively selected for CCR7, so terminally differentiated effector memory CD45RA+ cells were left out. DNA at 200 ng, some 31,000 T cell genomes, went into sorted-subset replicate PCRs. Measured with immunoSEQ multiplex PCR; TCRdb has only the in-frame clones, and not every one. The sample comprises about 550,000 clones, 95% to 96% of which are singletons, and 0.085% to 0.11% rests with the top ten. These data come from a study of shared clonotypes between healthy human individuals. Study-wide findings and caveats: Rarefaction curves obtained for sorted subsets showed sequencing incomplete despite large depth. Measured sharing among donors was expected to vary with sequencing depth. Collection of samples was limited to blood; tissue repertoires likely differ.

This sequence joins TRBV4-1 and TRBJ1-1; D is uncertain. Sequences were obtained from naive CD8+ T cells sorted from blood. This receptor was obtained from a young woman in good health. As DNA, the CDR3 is TGCGCCAGCAGCCAAGTTTGGAACACTGAAGCTTTCTTT. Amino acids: CASSQVWNTEAFF.